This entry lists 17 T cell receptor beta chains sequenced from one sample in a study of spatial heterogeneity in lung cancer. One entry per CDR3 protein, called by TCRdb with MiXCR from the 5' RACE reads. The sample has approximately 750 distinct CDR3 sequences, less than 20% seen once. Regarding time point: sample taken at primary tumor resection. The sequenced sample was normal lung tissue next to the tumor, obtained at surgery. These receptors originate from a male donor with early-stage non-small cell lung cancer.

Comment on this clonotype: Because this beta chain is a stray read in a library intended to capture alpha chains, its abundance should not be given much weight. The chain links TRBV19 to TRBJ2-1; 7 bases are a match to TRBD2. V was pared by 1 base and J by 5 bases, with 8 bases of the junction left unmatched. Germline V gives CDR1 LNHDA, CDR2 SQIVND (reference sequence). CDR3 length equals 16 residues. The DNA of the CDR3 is TGTGCCAGTAGTATAGTAGCAGCGGGAAAGAACAATGAGCAGTTCTTC. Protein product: CASSIVAAGKNNEQFF.

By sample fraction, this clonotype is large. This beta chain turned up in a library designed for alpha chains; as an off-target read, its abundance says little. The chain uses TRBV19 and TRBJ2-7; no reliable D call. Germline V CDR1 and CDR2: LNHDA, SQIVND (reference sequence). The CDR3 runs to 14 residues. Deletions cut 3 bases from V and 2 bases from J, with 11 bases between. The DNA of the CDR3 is TGTGCCAGTAGTATTAACCTAGGCCCCTACGAGCAGTACTTC. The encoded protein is CASSINLGPYEQYF.

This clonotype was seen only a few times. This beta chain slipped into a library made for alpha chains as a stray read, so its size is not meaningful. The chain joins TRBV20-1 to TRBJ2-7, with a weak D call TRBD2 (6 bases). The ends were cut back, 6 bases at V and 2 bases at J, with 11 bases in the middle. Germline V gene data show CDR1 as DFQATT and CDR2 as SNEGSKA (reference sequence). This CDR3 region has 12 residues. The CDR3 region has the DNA TGCAGTGCAGGGGACTTCCCCTACGAGCAGTACTTC. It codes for CSAGDFPYEQYF.

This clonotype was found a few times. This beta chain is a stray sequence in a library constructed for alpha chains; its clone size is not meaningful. CDR3 protein: CASRGVAGGPNEQYF. CDR3 DNA: TGTGCCAGCAGAGGAGTAGCGGGAGGGCCAAACGAGCAGTACTTC. The V call is TRBV6-1, the J call TRBJ2-7; 11 bases are a match to TRBD2. V lost 6 bases to trimming and J lost 5 bases; unmatched junction nucleotides: 9. In germline, CDR1 is MNHNS, CDR2 SASEGT. This CDR3 has 15 residues.

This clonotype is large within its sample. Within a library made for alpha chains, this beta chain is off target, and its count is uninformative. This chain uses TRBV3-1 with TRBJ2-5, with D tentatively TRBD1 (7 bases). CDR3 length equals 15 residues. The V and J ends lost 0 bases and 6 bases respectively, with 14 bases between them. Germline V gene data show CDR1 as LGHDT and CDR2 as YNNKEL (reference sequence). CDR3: CASSQDARGVQTQYF. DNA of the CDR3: TGTGCCAGCAGCCAAGATGCCAGGGGGGTACAGACCCAGTACTTC.

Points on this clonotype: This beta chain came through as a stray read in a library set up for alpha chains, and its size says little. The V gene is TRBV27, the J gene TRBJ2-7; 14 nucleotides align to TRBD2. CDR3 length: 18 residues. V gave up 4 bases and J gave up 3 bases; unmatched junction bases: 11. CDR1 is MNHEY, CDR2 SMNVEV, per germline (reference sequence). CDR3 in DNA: TGTGCCAGCAGTTCGGGACTAGCGGGAGAGGGAGGGAACTACGAGCAGTACTTC. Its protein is CASSSGLAGEGGNYEQYF.

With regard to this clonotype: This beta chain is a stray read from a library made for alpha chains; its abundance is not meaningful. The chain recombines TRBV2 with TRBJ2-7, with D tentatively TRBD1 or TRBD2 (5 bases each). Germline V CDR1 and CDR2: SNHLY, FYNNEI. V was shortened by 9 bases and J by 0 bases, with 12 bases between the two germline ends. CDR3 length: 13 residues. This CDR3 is CARRDGVSYEQYF. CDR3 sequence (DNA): TGTGCCAGACGGGACGGTGTCTCCTACGAGCAGTACTTC.

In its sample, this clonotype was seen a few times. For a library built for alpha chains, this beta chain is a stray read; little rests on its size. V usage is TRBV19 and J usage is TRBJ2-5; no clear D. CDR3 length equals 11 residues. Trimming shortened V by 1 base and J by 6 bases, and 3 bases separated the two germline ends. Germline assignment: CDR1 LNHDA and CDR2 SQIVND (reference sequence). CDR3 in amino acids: CASSIAKTQYF. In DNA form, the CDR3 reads TGTGCCAGTAGTATAGCAAAGACCCAGTACTTC.

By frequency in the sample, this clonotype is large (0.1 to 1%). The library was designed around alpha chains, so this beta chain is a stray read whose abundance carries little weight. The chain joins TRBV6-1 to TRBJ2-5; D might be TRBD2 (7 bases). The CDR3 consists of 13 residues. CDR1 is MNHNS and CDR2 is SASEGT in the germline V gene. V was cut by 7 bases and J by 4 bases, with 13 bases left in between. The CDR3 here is CASTWGGLETQYF. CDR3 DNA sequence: TGTGCCAGCACTTGGGGGGGGCTAGAGACCCAGTACTTC.

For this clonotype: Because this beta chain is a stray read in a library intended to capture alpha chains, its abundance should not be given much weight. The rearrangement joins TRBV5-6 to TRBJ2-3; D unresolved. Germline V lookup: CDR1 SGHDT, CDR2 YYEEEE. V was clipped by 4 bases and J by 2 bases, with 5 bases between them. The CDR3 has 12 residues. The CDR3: CASSQDTDTQYF. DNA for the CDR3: TGTGCCAGCAGCCAGGACACAGATACGCAGTATTTT.

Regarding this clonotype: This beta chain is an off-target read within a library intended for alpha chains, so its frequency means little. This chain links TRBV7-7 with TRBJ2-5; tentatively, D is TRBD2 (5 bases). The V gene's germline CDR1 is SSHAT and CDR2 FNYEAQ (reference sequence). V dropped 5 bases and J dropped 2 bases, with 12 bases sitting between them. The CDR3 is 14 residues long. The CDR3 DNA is TGTGCCAGCAGCCCCCAGACGGGACAAGAGACCCAGTACTTC. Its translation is CASSPQTGQETQYF.

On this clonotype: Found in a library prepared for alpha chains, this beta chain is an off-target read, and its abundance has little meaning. CDR3 protein: CAWSTGLPDSPLHF. CDR3 coding DNA: TGTGCCTGGAGTACGGGACTGCCAGATTCACCCCTCCACTTT. The genes are TRBV30 and TRBJ1-6, with D tentatively TRBD1 (5 bases). The CDR3 contains 14 residues. Trimming took off 2 bases at V and 8 bases at J, with 13 bases between the two ends. Germline CDR1 reads GTSNPN; CDR2 reads SVGIG (reference sequence).

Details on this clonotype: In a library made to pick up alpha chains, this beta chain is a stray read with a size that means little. The CDR3 loop reads CASSLQGAGSDTQYF. The CDR3 nucleotides are TGTGCCAGCAGCCTACAGGGGGCGGGTTCCGATACGCAGTATTTT. The chain joins TRBV27 to TRBJ2-3; 9 bases line up with TRBD1. With V trimmed by 6 bases and J by 6 bases, 10 bases remained unmatched. Germline V CDR1 and CDR2: MNHEY, SMNVEV (reference sequence). The CDR3 runs 15 residues.

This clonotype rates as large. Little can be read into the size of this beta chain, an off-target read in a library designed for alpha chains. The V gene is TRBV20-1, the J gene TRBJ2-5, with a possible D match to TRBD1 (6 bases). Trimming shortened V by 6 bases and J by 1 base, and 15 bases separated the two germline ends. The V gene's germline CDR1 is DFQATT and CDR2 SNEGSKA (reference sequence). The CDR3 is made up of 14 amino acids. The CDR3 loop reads CSADKGEFQETQYF. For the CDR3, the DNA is TGCAGTGCCGACAAGGGGGAGTTCCAAGAGACCCAGTACTTC.

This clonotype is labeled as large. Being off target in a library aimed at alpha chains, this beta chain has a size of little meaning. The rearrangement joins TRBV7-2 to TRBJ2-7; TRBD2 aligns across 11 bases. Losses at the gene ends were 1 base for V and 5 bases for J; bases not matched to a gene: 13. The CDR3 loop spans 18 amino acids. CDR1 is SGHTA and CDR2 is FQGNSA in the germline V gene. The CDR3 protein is CASSLELAGVGIFHEQYF. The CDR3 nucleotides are TGTGCCAGCAGCTTAGAACTAGCGGGAGTAGGTATCTTCCACGAGCAGTACTTC.

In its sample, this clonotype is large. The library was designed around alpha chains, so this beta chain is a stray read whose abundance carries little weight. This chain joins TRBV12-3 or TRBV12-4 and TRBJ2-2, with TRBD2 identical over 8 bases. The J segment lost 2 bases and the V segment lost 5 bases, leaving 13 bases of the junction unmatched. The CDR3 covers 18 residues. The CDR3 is CASSKIPGGVFNTGELFF. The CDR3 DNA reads TGTGCCAGCAGTAAGATCCCGGGGGGGGTTTTTAACACCGGGGAGCTGTTTTTT.

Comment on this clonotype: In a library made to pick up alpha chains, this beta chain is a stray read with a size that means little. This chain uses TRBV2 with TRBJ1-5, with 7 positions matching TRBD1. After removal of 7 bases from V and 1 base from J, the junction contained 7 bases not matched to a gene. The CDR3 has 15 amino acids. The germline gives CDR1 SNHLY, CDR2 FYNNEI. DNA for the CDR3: TGTGCCAGCACTCGGACAGGCGGAAGCAATCAGCCCCAGCATTTT. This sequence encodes CASTRTGGSNQPQHF.